The 15 T cell receptor beta chains listed next were all sequenced from one sample in a study of cytomegalovirus exposure and HLA in healthy donors. Sequenced by immunoSEQ multiplex PCR; TCRdb stores in-frame clones only, minus some. Altogether 70,000 or so clones are present, about 93% being singletons, with the ten largest covering 1.5% to 1.8%. The sequencing input was PBMCs. These receptors originate from a man between 18 and 35 years old in good health and CMV-seropositive.

This chain links TRBV28 with TRBJ1-4; 7 bases line up with TRBD1. Unmatched junction bases numbered 14, after V lost 5 bases and J lost 8 bases. The CDR3 contains 16 residues. CDR1 and CDR2 from the germline V gene are MDHEN and SYDVKM. CDR3 coding DNA: TGTGCCAGCAGTCCCTATCAGGGGGTAGAGGGGGAAAAACTGTTTTTT. Protein sequence: CASSPYQGVEGEKLFF.

This clone has only one observation. The J gene is TRBJ2-3, the V gene TRBV7-9; D not resolved. The V end was cut by 1 base, the J end by 3 bases, with 8 bases between. The CDR3 extends over 14 amino acids. Germline CDR1 reads SEHNR; CDR2 reads FQNEAQ (reference sequence). CDR3 loop: CASSLGSQTDTQYF. The CDR3 coding sequence is TGTGCCAGCAGCTTAGGTTCCCAGACAGATACGCAGTATTTT.

The chain uses TRBV5-1 and TRBJ2-3; TRBD1 matches 10 bases. The CDR3 totals 15 residues. V lost 4 bases and J lost 5; bases outside the gene matches: 7. Germline CDR1 reads SGHRS; CDR2 reads YFSETQ. CDR3 coding DNA: TGCGCCAGCAGCCCGGACAGGGGGTTACAAGATACGCAGTATTTT. Protein: CASSPDRGLQDTQYF. Using reference TRBV5-1 and TRBJ2-3 for the parts outside the CDR3, the full variable domain is KAGVTQTPRYLIKTRGQQVTLSCSPISGHRSVSWYQQTPGQGLQFLFEYFSETQRNKGNFPGRFSGRQFSNSRSEMNVSTLELGDSALYLCASSPDRGLQDTQYFGPGTRLTVL.

V and J are TRBV11-2 and TRBJ1-5; D may be TRBD1 (6 bases). This CDR3 has 15 amino acids. Germline CDR1 SGHAT, CDR2 FQNNGV. Trimming took 3 bases from V and 2 from J, leaving 11 bases between them. The CDR3 here is CASSFRGRGNQPQHF. The CDR3 coding sequence is TGTGCCAGCAGCTTCAGGGGAAGGGGCAATCAGCCCCAGCATTTT. Full variable domain (remainder filled in from reference TRBV11-2 and TRBJ1-5): EAGVAQSPRYKIIEKRQSVAFWCNPISGHATLYWYQQILGQGPKLLIQFQNNGVVDDSQLPKDRFSAERLKGVDSTLKIQPAKLEDSAVYLCASSFRGRGNQPQHFGDGTRLSIL.

The rearrangement links TRBV27 to TRBJ1-1; TRBD1 matches at 7 bases. With V trimmed by 9 bases and J by 6 bases, 19 bases remained unmatched. Germline CDR1 is MNHEY and CDR2 is SMNVEV (reference sequence). This CDR3 has 16 amino acids. The CDR3: CASNALTGLPSSEAFF. In DNA form, the CDR3 reads TGTGCCAGTAATGCACTGACAGGGCTACCTTCTTCTGAAGCTTTCTTT.

This clone was observed a single time. The V and J genes are TRBV7-2 and TRBJ2-3, with 7 bases fitting TRBD2. Losses at the gene ends were 1 base for V and 6 bases for J; bases not matched to a gene: 7. Germline values: CDR1 SGHTA, CDR2 FQGNSA. The CDR3 runs 15 residues. Here the CDR3 DNA reads TGTGCCAGCAGCTTAGGGGCGGGGGTCGGGGATACGCAGTATTTT. This gives the protein CASSLGAGVGDTQYF.

V and J are TRBV19 and TRBJ1-1, with 8 bases that match TRBD1. CDR3 size: 14 residues. Unmatched junction bases numbered 4, after V lost 7 bases and J lost 0 bases. The germline V gene has CDR1 LNHDA and CDR2 SQIVND (reference sequence). The DNA of the CDR3 is TGTGCCAGTACCCCGACAGGGGTGAACACTGAAGCTTTCTTT. This codes for CASTPTGVNTEAFF.

V is TRBV4-2 and J is TRBJ2-2; 8 bases are shared with TRBD1. This CDR3 has 16 amino acids. Trimming removed 1 base from V and 3 bases from J; junction bases left unmatched: 4. Per the germline V gene, CDR1 is LGHNA and CDR2 is YNFKEQ. This CDR3 is CASSQVQQGDTGELFF. The CDR3 DNA reads TGTGCCAGCAGCCAAGTTCAACAGGGGGACACCGGGGAGCTGTTTTTT.

The V gene is TRBV2, the J gene TRBJ2-2, with 7 bases that match TRBD1. This CDR3 has 14 residues. Trimming cost V 2 bases and J 8 bases; bases outside gene matches: 5. Germline-derived CDR1 and CDR2 are SNHLY and FYNNEI. CDR3 region: CASSERDSFGELFF. Here the CDR3 DNA reads TGTGCCAGCAGTGAACGGGACAGTTTTGGGGAGCTGTTTTTT.

This chain joins TRBV30 and TRBJ2-1; unclear D gene. V lost 0 bases, J lost 7 bases, and 10 bases lay in between. The CDR3 length is 13 residues. Per the germline V gene, CDR1 is GTSNPN and CDR2 is SVGIG (reference sequence). CDR3 nucleotide sequence: TGTGCCTGGAGTGTAACCGGTATTAATGAGCAGTTCTTC. Its translation is CAWSVTGINEQFF.

This clone was observed a single time. The chain recombines TRBV6-6 with TRBJ1-1; 8 nucleotides agree with TRBD1. This CDR3 spans 16 amino acids. Germline V gives CDR1 MNHNY, CDR2 SVGAGI (reference sequence). Trimming cost V 6 bases and J 11 bases; bases outside gene matches: 20. CDR3: CASSLIDRGSPRRAFF. CDR3 sequence (DNA): TGTGCCAGCAGCCTGATTGACAGGGGTTCCCCCCGTCGGGCTTTCTTT.

The genes are TRBV4-1 and TRBJ2-7; no reliable D call. Germline CDR1 reads MGHRA; CDR2 reads YSYEKL. Trimming pared 3 bases from V and 2 bases from J, leaving 11 bases between. CDR3 length: 14 residues. The CDR3 loop reads CASSHVWAAYEQYF. For the CDR3, the DNA is TGCGCCAGCAGCCATGTGTGGGCCGCCTACGAGCAGTACTTC.

The gene calls are TRBV10-3 and TRBJ2-1; possibly TRBD1 for D (5 bases). The germline V gene has CDR1 ENHRY and CDR2 SYGVKD. V shed 2 bases and J shed 9 bases, with 11 bases lying between them. This CDR3 has 13 residues. The CDR3 DNA follows: TGTGCCATCAGTGAGATAGGTACAGGTGAGCAGTTCTTC. Translation: CAISEIGTGEQFF.

This chain connects TRBV7-9 to TRBJ2-1, with 8 bases lining up with TRBD2. With V trimmed by 4 bases and J by 1 base, 12 bases remained unmatched. CDR1 and CDR2 (germline): SEHNR, FQNEAQ (reference sequence). CDR3 length: 18 residues. CDR3 in amino acids: CASSSTSSAGASYNEQFF. CDR3 DNA: TGTGCCAGCAGCTCGACGTCTTCAGCGGGAGCTTCCTACAATGAGCAGTTCTTC.

V and J are TRBV28 and TRBJ1-2, with 11 bases that match TRBD1. Germline assignment: CDR1 MDHEN and CDR2 SYDVKM. J was trimmed by 5 bases and V by 2 bases; bases with no gene match: 10. The CDR3 is made up of 17 amino acids. CDR3 sequence reads: CASSLRLGQGVEYGYTF. DNA for the CDR3: TGTGCCAGCAGTTTAAGGCTGGGACAGGGGGTAGAATATGGCTACACCTTC.